Following are 24 T cell receptor beta chains from one sample sequenced in a study of blood T cell repertoires in COVID-19. Some clones are missing from TCRdb's copy, which holds only in-frame ones; the method was immunoSEQ multiplex PCR. The data contain 200,000 to 300,000 clones, roughly 86% of them seen just once; the ten biggest clones take up approximately 5.3%. Sequenced input: peripheral blood. The receptors come from a woman in her sixties or seventies with COVID-19, enrolled during active disease.

This clone was seen more than once but under ten times. The chain combines TRBV29-1 with TRBJ2-1; 10 positions match TRBD1. The CDR3 covers 12 residues. Unmatched junction bases numbered 4, after V lost 6 bases and J lost 8 bases. CDR1 and CDR2 (germline): SQVTM, ANQGSEA. The CDR3 sequence is CSVRDRGHEQFF. The CDR3 coding sequence is TGCAGCGTCCGGGACAGGGGCCATGAGCAGTTCTTC.

The V call is TRBV11-3, the J call TRBJ2-1; 10 bases are shared with TRBD2. The CDR3 extends over 15 amino acids. J was trimmed by 5 bases and V by 5 bases; bases with no gene match: 6. The germline gives CDR1 SGHNT, CDR2 YENEEA. For the CDR3, the DNA is TGTGCCAGCAGCCCTAGCGGGAGAGGGAACAATGAGCAGTTCTTC. This codes for CASSPSGRGNNEQFF.

For the CDR3, the DNA is TGTGCCAGCAGCGTGGGACAGGGGGCCTATCAGCCCCAGCATTTT. The encoded protein is CASSVGQGAYQPQHF. This chain uses TRBV7-8 with TRBJ1-5; 12 bases map to TRBD1. This CDR3 is 15 amino acids long. Trimming cost V 5 bases and J 5 bases; bases outside gene matches: 4. Germline V gene lookup returns CDR1 SGHVS and CDR2 FQNEAQ.

V and J are TRBV27 and TRBJ2-3; 10 bases line up with TRBD2. Germline CDR1 reads MNHEY; CDR2 reads SMNVEV (reference sequence). The CDR3 is 14 residues long. V gave up 5 bases and J gave up 6 bases; unmatched junction bases: 5. CDR3 sequence: CASSPPGLADTQYF. DNA of the CDR3: TGTGCCAGCAGTCCCCCGGGACTAGCGGATACGCAGTATTTT.

The chain uses TRBV5-8 and TRBJ2-3; D perhaps matches TRBD2 (5 bases). Deletions cut 4 bases from V and 2 bases from J, with 17 bases between. The CDR3 covers 16 residues. Germline CDR1 and CDR2: SGHTS and YDEGEE. CDR3 nucleotide sequence: TGTGCCAGCAGCCCGGGGTCTCTAAGAAACACAGATACGCAGTATTTT. This translates into CASSPGSLRNTDTQYF. The whole variable domain, filled in from reference TRBV5-8 and TRBJ2-3, reads EAGVTQSPTHLIKTRGQQATLRCSPISGHTSVYWYQQALGLGLQFLLWYDEGEERNRGNFPPRFSGRQFPNYSSELNVNALELEDSALYLCASSPGSLRNTDTQYFGPGTRLTVL.

This chain connects TRBV12-3 or TRBV12-4 to TRBJ2-3, with TRBD2 identical over 9 bases. Losses at the gene ends were 5 bases for V and 10 bases for J; bases not matched to a gene: 7. The CDR3 totals 13 residues. The CDR3 DNA sequence: TGTGCCAGCAGTCCCCTAGCGGGATTGGCGCAGTATTTT. This sequence encodes CASSPLAGLAQYF.

The J gene is TRBJ2-5, the V gene TRBV19, with D possibly TRBD2 on 6 matching bases. The V end was cut by 6 bases, the J end by 5 bases, with 16 bases between. The CDR3 consists of 14 residues. From germline, CDR1 is LNHDA and CDR2 SQIVND (reference sequence). The CDR3 here is CASRRHHGGETQYF. The CDR3 DNA follows: TGTGCCAGTAGGAGACATCATGGGGGGGAGACCCAGTACTTC.

This chain's CDR3 is CASSLVRGSNEQYF. The CDR3 DNA is TGCGCCAGCAGCTTGGTACGGGGTAGTAACGAGCAGTACTTC. V usage is TRBV5-1 and J usage is TRBJ2-7; a weak D match, TRBD2 (5 bases). The CDR3 consists of 14 residues. Germline V gene data show CDR1 as SGHRS and CDR2 as YFSETQ. The V end was cut by 0 bases, the J end by 5 bases, with 12 bases between.

CDR3 sequence reads: CASSLRDRDTEAFF. CDR3 DNA: TGTGCCAGCAGCTTGCGGGACAGGGACACTGAAGCTTTCTTT. V usage is TRBV5-6 and J usage is TRBJ1-1; 9 bases are a match to TRBD1. J gave up 3 bases and V 1 base, and 1 base lay outside the gene matches. This CDR3 is built from 14 residues. Germline CDR1 is SGHDT and CDR2 is YYEEEE.

The chain couples TRBV5-6 to TRBJ1-2, with 9 bases aligning to TRBD1. Germline assignment: CDR1 SGHDT and CDR2 YYEEEE. V was clipped by 0 bases and J by 8 bases; unmatched bases: 2. The CDR3 is made up of 13 amino acids. The CDR3 sequence is CASSLDRGRGYTF. The CDR3 DNA is TGTGCCAGCAGCTTGGACAGGGGGCGAGGCTACACCTTC.

This chain links TRBV4-2 with TRBJ1-1; D not resolved. Germline V CDR1 and CDR2: LGHNA, YNFKEQ. CDR3 length equals 14 residues. V lost 2 bases, J lost 0 bases, and 7 bases lay in between. In DNA, the CDR3 is TGTGCCAGCAGCCAAAGAGCCATGAACACTGAAGCTTTCTTT. It is translated as CASSQRAMNTEAFF.

The J gene is TRBJ1-2, the V gene TRBV10-3; the D gene is possibly TRBD1 (5 bases). This CDR3 comprises 13 residues. V lost 2 bases and J 4 bases, leaving 8 bases between the germline ends. Germline V CDR1 and CDR2: ENHRY, SYGVKD. CDR3 in amino acids: CAISERGVYGYTF. CDR3 nucleotide sequence: TGTGCCATCAGTGAGCGGGGGGTCTATGGCTACACCTTC.

The CDR3 here is CASSLRGTNYGYTF. The DNA of the CDR3 is TGTGCCAGCAGCCTCAGGGGGACCAACTATGGCTACACCTTC. The chain couples TRBV14 to TRBJ1-2; 7 bases line up with TRBD1. Germline CDR1 reads SGHDN; CDR2 reads FVKESK. This CDR3 spans 14 amino acids. With V trimmed by 4 bases and J by 2 bases, 4 bases remained unmatched.

V usage is TRBV14 and J usage is TRBJ2-1, with D possibly being TRBD2 (5 bases). Trimming stripped 8 bases from V and 4 bases from J, with 24 bases between. The CDR3 totals 17 residues. Germline V CDR1 and CDR2: SGHDN, FVKESK. The CDR3 loop reads CASSSTTGSRAYNEQFF. As DNA, the CDR3 is TGTGCCAGCTCCTCAACGACGGGGTCGCGGGCATACAATGAGCAGTTCTTC. Complete variable domain (other parts from reference TRBV14 and TRBJ2-1): EAGVTQFPSHSVIEKGQTVTLRCDPISGHDNLYWYRRVMGKEIKFLLHFVKESKQDESGMPNNRFLAERTGGTYSTLKVQPAELEDSGVYFCASSSTTGSRAYNEQFFGPGTRLTVL.

The chain employs TRBV7-2 and TRBJ2-3; 7 nucleotides agree with TRBD1. Looked up from germline, CDR1 is SGHTA and CDR2 is FQGNSA. The J segment lost 3 bases and the V segment lost 5 bases, leaving 5 bases of the junction unmatched. The CDR3 runs to 14 residues. CDR3 amino acids: CASSQRGQTDTQYF. The CDR3 DNA is TGTGCCAGCAGCCAGAGGGGGCAAACAGATACGCAGTATTTT.

This chain connects TRBV29-1 to TRBJ1-2, with TRBD1 matching over 9 bases. J lost 1 base, V lost 6 bases, and 6 bases had no gene match. From germline, CDR1 is SQVTM and CDR2 ANQGSEA. CDR3 size: 14 residues. This chain's CDR3 is CSVIPTGGNYGYTF. In nucleotides, the CDR3 is TGCAGCGTGATACCGACAGGGGGTAACTATGGCTACACCTTC.

The J gene is TRBJ1-1, the V gene TRBV4-3; D is unresolved. V was pared by 4 bases and J by 4 bases, with 19 bases between. Per germline, CDR1 LGHNA and CDR2 YSLEER. This CDR3 contains 16 residues. CDR3 DNA sequence: TGCGCCAGCAGCCTCGAGAGGGCCACCGTGGGCACTGAAGCTTTCTTT. Translating it yields CASSLERATVGTEAFF.

J is TRBJ1-3 and V is TRBV7-2, with D unresolved. CDR3 length: 16 residues. Trimming took off 4 bases at V and 0 bases at J, with 13 bases between the two ends. Germline loops: CDR1 SGHTA, CDR2 FQGNSA. The CDR3 nucleotides read TGTGCCAGCAGCTCGGGGTGGGGATACTCTGGAAACACCATATATTTT. Protein product: CASSSGWGYSGNTIYF.

V usage is TRBV9 and J usage is TRBJ1-2; TRBD1 aligns across 7 bases. This CDR3 has 15 amino acids. In germline, CDR1 is SGDLS, CDR2 YYNGEE. V shed 0 bases, J shed 2 bases, and the junction held 4 bases outside the gene matches. CDR3 sequence (DNA): TGTGCCAGCAGCGTAGAGGTCAGGGGGAACTATGGCTACACCTTC. Amino acids: CASSVEVRGNYGYTF.

The DNA of the CDR3 is TGTGCCAGCACCAGAAGCGGAGACTACGAGCAGTACTTC. This encodes CASTRSGDYEQYF. The chain carries TRBV7-2 and TRBJ2-7; possibly TRBD2 for D (5 bases). V shed 7 bases and J shed 3 bases, with 13 bases lying between them. This CDR3 is built from 13 residues. Per germline, CDR1 SGHTA and CDR2 FQGNSA.

This clone is a singleton in its sample. The chain has TRBV27 and TRBJ2-1, with 10 bases fitting TRBD2. Per the germline V gene, CDR1 is MNHEY and CDR2 is SMNVEV (reference sequence). V was pared by 2 bases and J by 0 bases, with 1 base of the junction left unmatched. This CDR3 is 16 amino acids long. The CDR3 nucleotides are TGTGCCAGCAGTTTAATAGCGGGAGGCTCCTACAATGAGCAGTTCTTC. Amino acids: CASSLIAGGSYNEQFF.

This chain links TRBV6-1 with TRBJ1-6, with TRBD1 matching 7 bases. The length of the CDR3 is 17 residues. Losses at the gene ends were 0 bases for V and 4 bases for J; bases not matched to a gene: 6. Germline values: CDR1 MNHNS, CDR2 SASEGT. In DNA form, the CDR3 reads TGTGCCAGCAGTGAAGCCGGGACAGCGCTTTATAATTCACCCCTCCACTTT. It encodes CASSEAGTALYNSPLHF.

The chain uses TRBV5-1 and TRBJ1-3; unclear D gene. Germline V gene sequence: CDR1 SGHRS, CDR2 YFSETQ. The V end lost 7 bases, the J end lost 2 bases, and 16 bases lay between the germline ends. This CDR3 is 15 amino acids long. CDR3 residues: CASSRDSAPGNTIYF. The CDR3 DNA reads TGCGCCAGCTCCCGCGATAGCGCGCCTGGAAACACCATATATTTT.

The rearrangement joins TRBV10-3 to TRBJ1-6; the match to TRBD1 covers 8 bases. Germline CDR1 ENHRY, CDR2 SYGVKD. This CDR3 has 13 residues. V trimming: 8 bases; J trimming: 7 bases; junction bases outside the gene matches: 4. The CDR3 loop is CAIGQGLNSPLHF. In DNA, the CDR3 is TGTGCCATCGGACAGGGACTCAATTCACCCCTCCACTTT.